This TCR beta chain was sequenced in a study of regulatory T cells. Study-level points and caveats: Hydrophobic residues at CDR3 positions 6 and 7 were enriched in conventional CD4+ T cells of CD3G-deficient patients.

The primer mix had 52 TRBV and 13 TRBJ primers. The data were produced by immunoSEQ multiplex PCR, yet TCRdb's version contains in-frame clones alone and is incomplete. The table has some 31,000 clones, approximately 93% seen once. CD4+ cells were sorted into CD25-high CD127-low regulatory cells and CD25-low CD127-high conventional cells. In the case of this clone: What it binds is not known.

Trimming took 5 bases from V and 4 from J; bases not matched to a gene: 16. The CDR3 spans 18 residues. CDR1 and CDR2 from the germline V gene are SEHNR and FQNEAQ (reference sequence). This sequence originates from a child aged 2-9 years with CD3G deficiency. This chain uses TRBV7-9 with TRBJ2-3; 9 nucleotides line up with TRBD2. Sample: conventional CD4+ T cells sorted from blood. CDR3: CASSRGASGAARADTQYF. CDR3 DNA sequence: TGTGCCAGCAGCCGGGGGGCTAGCGGGGCCGCCAGAGCAGATACGCAGTATTTT.